This T cell receptor beta chain was found in a study of T-cell reconstitution after alpha-beta-depleted transplantation in children. Study-wide results and limits: Reportedly, only several hundred clones from non-depleted graft cells drove alpha-beta T-cell counts at about two months. Some patients' high day-60 TCRbeta diversity was attributed to recipient cells surviving conditioning.

Using unique molecular identifiers, the investigators prepared the TCRbeta library. MiXCR, applied by TCRdb to the PCR reads, yields one record per CDR3 protein. The sample yields 700,000 to 950,000 distinct CDR3 sequences, roughly 15% seen once. V was pared by 0 bases and J by 0 bases, with 15 bases between. CDR3 size: 18 residues. CDR1 SGHAT and CDR2 FQNNGV come from the germline V gene. A word on this clonotype: Its antigen is unknown.

This clonotype was obtained from a male patient between 10 and 17 years old who had a stem cell transplant for acute lymphoblastic leukemia, so the T cells may come from the graft donor. This sequence joins TRBV11-2 and TRBJ2-1; D call uncertain. The starting material was PBMCs, mostly from graft donor cells, obtained 360 days after TCRalphabeta/CD19-depleted stem cell transplant. CDR3 sequence reads: CASSLEGPIQSSYNEQFF. The DNA for the CDR3 is TGTGCCAGCAGCTTAGAAGGACCAATTCAGAGCTCCTACAATGAGCAGTTCTTC.